This TCR beta chain was recovered during a study of radiation and T cells in renal cell carcinoma. Points from the study as a whole: From baseline, blood top tumor clonotypes peaked at 2 weeks post-radiation.

Trimming cost V 7 bases and J 4 bases; bases outside gene matches: 5. CDR3 length equals 13 residues. From germline, CDR1 is SNHLY and CDR2 FYNNEI. The assay was immunoSEQ multiplex PCR, and TCRdb's table has in-frame clones only and misses some. The sample includes 150,000 or so clones, less than 90% of them seen just once. With respect to this clone: Its antigen remains unidentified.

Time point noted: baseline pretreatment blood. Treatment defined: 15 Gy SBRT to primary tumor, nephrectomy 4 weeks later. The patient's renal cell carcinoma had clear cell pathology. The input for sequencing was blood, taken from a patient whose treatment included radiotherapy and nephrectomy. The chain is built from TRBV2 and TRBJ1-2, with TRBD1 identical over 8 bases. The receptor was isolated from a woman aged 70-85 years with renal cell carcinoma. CDR3 loop: CASKDRGSYGYTF. The DNA of the CDR3 is TGTGCCAGCAAAGACAGGGGCTCCTATGGCTACACCTTC. The variable domain in full, with the rest retrieved from reference TRBV2 and TRBJ1-2, is EPEVTQTPSHQVTQMGQEVILRCVPISNHLYFYWYRQILGQKVEFLVSFYNNEISEKSEIFDDQFSVERPDGSNFTLKIRSTKLEDSAMYFCASKDRGSYGYTFGSGTRLTVV.